The rows below give T cell receptor beta chains drawn from one sample of a study of T cells in Graves' hyperthyroidism and ophthalmopathy. MiXCR, applied by TCRdb to the multiplex PCR reads, yields one record per CDR3 protein. This table has about 560,000 distinct CDR3 sequences, about 15% appearing once. Sequences were obtained from blood. The receptors derive from a woman aged 25-40 years with Graves' hyperthyroidism. Both conserved end residues are part of each CDR3. Each record gives: clone size, D gene, J gene, V gene, CDR3 protein, CDR3 DNA. The D gene is left open where the match is weak. Clone size is stated in some rows and not others, as once, few, many or a class when expanded.

abundance: NA; d_gene: NA; j_gene: TRBJ2-5; v_gene: TRBV7-2; CDR3aa: CASSLWLAEGLEAQYF; CDR3nt: TGTGCCAGCAGCTTATGGTTAGCGGAAGGGTTAGAGGCCCAGTACTTC
abundance: NA; d_gene: TRBD1; j_gene: TRBJ1-2; v_gene: TRBV19; CDR3aa: CATQTGFQNYGYTF; CDR3nt: TGTGCCACCCAGACAGGGTTCCAGAACTATGGCTACACCTTC
abundance: few; d_gene: NA; j_gene: TRBJ2-1; v_gene: TRBV6-1; CDR3aa: CASSLRDSGMNEQFF; CDR3nt: TGTGCCAGCAGCCTCCGGGACTCCGGGATGAATGAGCAGTTCTTC
abundance: NA; d_gene: NA; j_gene: TRBJ1-2; v_gene: TRBV12-3/TRBV12-4; CDR3aa: CASSPRHAYGYTF; CDR3nt: TGTGCCAGCAGTCCCCGGCATGCCTATGGCTACACCTTC
abundance: NA; d_gene: TRBD1; j_gene: TRBJ2-5; v_gene: TRBV7-2; CDR3aa: CASSKNPGQGQETQYF; CDR3nt: TGTGCCAGCAGCAAAAATCCGGGACAGGGACAAGAGACCCAGTACTTC
abundance: few; d_gene: TRBD1; j_gene: TRBJ1-6; v_gene: TRBV3-1; CDR3aa: CASNMGQRNSPLHF; CDR3nt: TGTGCCAGCAACATGGGACAGCGAAATTCACCCCTCCACTTT
abundance: few; d_gene: TRBD1; j_gene: TRBJ2-2; v_gene: TRBV7-3; CDR3aa: CASSPQGTGADHTGELFF; CDR3nt: TGTGCCAGCAGCCCCCAGGGGACAGGGGCGGATCACACCGGGGAGCTGTTTTTT
abundance: NA; d_gene: TRBD2; j_gene: TRBJ2-7; v_gene: TRBV27; CDR3aa: CASAGLAGGYEQYF; CDR3nt: TGTGCCAGCGCCGGACTAGCGGGAGGTTACGAGCAGTACTTC
abundance: few; d_gene: NA; j_gene: TRBJ2-1; v_gene: TRBV5-6; CDR3aa: CASSQGLTSYNEQFF; CDR3nt: TGTGCCAGCAGCCAGGGACTCACCTCCTACAATGAGCAGTTCTTC
abundance: many; d_gene: NA; j_gene: TRBJ2-3; v_gene: TRBV20-1; CDR3aa: CSANLPSISTDTQYF; CDR3nt: TGCAGTGCTAACCTCCCAAGTATCAGCACAGATACGCAGTATTTT
abundance: many; d_gene: NA; j_gene: TRBJ1-1; v_gene: TRBV7-3; CDR3aa: CASSPDPSSTEAFF; CDR3nt: TGTGCCAGCAGCCCCGACCCATCTAGCACTGAAGCTTTCTTT
abundance: NA; d_gene: TRBD1; j_gene: TRBJ1-4; v_gene: TRBV6-2/TRBV6-3; CDR3aa: CASSSGTDYATNEKLFF; CDR3nt: TGTGCCAGCAGTTCCGGGACAGACTATGCAACTAATGAAAAACTGTTTTTT
abundance: many; d_gene: TRBD1; j_gene: TRBJ1-1; v_gene: TRBV28; CDR3aa: CASSFNPTGDRGFTEAFF; CDR3nt: TGTGCCAGCAGTTTCAACCCGACAGGGGATAGAGGGTTCACTGAAGCTTTCTTT
abundance: NA; d_gene: TRBD2; j_gene: TRBJ2-5; v_gene: TRBV20-1; CDR3aa: CSAREGREETQYF; CDR3nt: TGCAGTGCTAGGGAGGGGAGGGAAGAGACCCAGTACTTC
abundance: many; d_gene: TRBD2; j_gene: TRBJ2-2; v_gene: TRBV18; CDR3aa: CASSPKRLAGVANTGELFF; CDR3nt: TGTGCCAGCTCACCAAAGAGACTAGCGGGTGTGGCGAACACCGGGGAGCTGTTTTTT
abundance: many; d_gene: TRBD1; j_gene: TRBJ1-1; v_gene: TRBV3-1; CDR3aa: CASSPSIRDRDTEAFF; CDR3nt: TGTGCCAGCAGCCCCAGTATCCGGGACAGGGACACTGAAGCTTTCTTT
abundance: once; d_gene: TRBD1; j_gene: TRBJ1-2; v_gene: TRBV29-1; CDR3aa: CSVLTGSAGYTF; CDR3nt: TGCAGCGTTCTGACAGGGAGTGCTGGCTACACCTTC
abundance: many; d_gene: NA; j_gene: TRBJ1-5; v_gene: TRBV12-3/TRBV12-4; CDR3aa: CASSLRRQGNQPQHF; CDR3nt: TGTGCCAGCAGCTTGCGTAGGCAGGGCAATCAGCCCCAGCATTTT
abundance: few; d_gene: NA; j_gene: TRBJ1-1; v_gene: TRBV7-2; CDR3aa: CASSFGTKRIEAFF; CDR3nt: TGTGCCAGCAGCTTCGGGACAAAAAGGATTGAAGCTTTCTTT
abundance: many; d_gene: NA; j_gene: TRBJ1-1; v_gene: TRBV20-1; CDR3aa: CSVPTVGGSEAFF; CDR3nt: TGCAGTGTCCCGACGGTGGGCGGCTCTGAAGCTTTCTTT
abundance: NA; d_gene: TRBD2; j_gene: TRBJ2-1; v_gene: TRBV19; CDR3aa: CASSLTGLAGQSAYNEQFF; CDR3nt: TGTGCCAGTAGCCTAACAGGACTAGCGGGACAATCGGCCTACAATGAGCAGTTCTTC
abundance: NA; d_gene: TRBD1; j_gene: TRBJ2-5; v_gene: TRBV7-9; CDR3aa: CASSRGTGGMSLQETQYF; CDR3nt: TGTGCCAGCAGCCGAGGGACAGGGGGCATGAGTCTCCAAGAGACCCAGTACTTC
abundance: NA; d_gene: NA; j_gene: TRBJ1-5; v_gene: TRBV28; CDR3aa: CASWPGTLSNQPQHF; CDR3nt: TGTGCCAGTTGGCCCGGGACACTTAGCAATCAGCCCCAGCATTTT
abundance: NA; d_gene: TRBD2; j_gene: TRBJ2-1; v_gene: TRBV19; CDR3aa: CASSIYGLAGGQGGYNEQFF; CDR3nt: TGTGCCAGTAGTATTTATGGACTAGCGGGAGGGCAGGGTGGCTACAATGAGCAGTTCTTC
abundance: NA; d_gene: NA; j_gene: TRBJ2-2; v_gene: TRBV19; CDR3aa: CASTLQRSNTGELFF; CDR3nt: TGTGCCAGTACCCTCCAAAGGTCGAACACCGGGGAGCTGTTTTTT
abundance: NA; d_gene: TRBD2; j_gene: TRBJ2-5; v_gene: TRBV20-1; CDR3aa: CSASESGGSETQYF; CDR3nt: TGCAGTGCTAGCGAATCGGGAGGAAGCGAGACCCAGTACTTC
abundance: many; d_gene: NA; j_gene: TRBJ2-1; v_gene: TRBV30; CDR3aa: CACGVYNEQFF; CDR3nt: TGTGCCTGTGGGGTGTACAATGAGCAGTTCTTC
abundance: many; d_gene: TRBD1; j_gene: TRBJ2-7; v_gene: TRBV5-1; CDR3aa: CASSLTGAEQYF; CDR3nt: TGCGCCAGCAGCTTGACAGGGGCCGAGCAGTACTTC
abundance: NA; d_gene: NA; j_gene: TRBJ1-2; v_gene: TRBV10-3; CDR3aa: CAISESRGGVGYTF; CDR3nt: TGTGCCATCAGTGAATCTAGGGGAGGGGTTGGCTACACCTTC
abundance: many; d_gene: TRBD2; j_gene: TRBJ2-7; v_gene: TRBV2; CDR3aa: CASSGGRASYEQYF; CDR3nt: TGTGCCAGCAGTGGCGGGAGGGCCAGCTACGAGCAGTACTTC
abundance: few; d_gene: NA; j_gene: TRBJ2-1; v_gene: TRBV3-1; CDR3aa: CVSSSAGSISYNEQFF; CDR3nt: TGTGTCAGCAGCTCGGCCGGGTCAATAAGTTACAATGAGCAGTTCTTC
abundance: NA; d_gene: TRBD2; j_gene: TRBJ2-7; v_gene: TRBV6-2/TRBV6-3; CDR3aa: CASSYADGTSGTAYDEQYF; CDR3nt: TGTGCCAGCAGTTACGCGGACGGGACTAGCGGGACAGCGTATGACGAGCAGTACTTC
abundance: NA; d_gene: TRBD2; j_gene: TRBJ2-1; v_gene: TRBV6-4; CDR3aa: CASSDQASGGHNEQFF; CDR3nt: TGTGCCAGCAGTGACCAAGCTAGCGGGGGGCACAATGAGCAGTTCTTC
abundance: many; d_gene: TRBD1; j_gene: TRBJ1-1; v_gene: TRBV2; CDR3aa: CASSFDRVVEAFF; CDR3nt: TGTGCCAGCAGTTTCGACAGGGTCGTTGAAGCTTTCTTT
abundance: many; d_gene: NA; j_gene: TRBJ1-2; v_gene: TRBV20-1; CDR3aa: CSATRQSDYGYTF; CDR3nt: TGCAGTGCTACGCGACAGTCGGACTATGGCTACACCTTC
abundance: many; d_gene: TRBD1; j_gene: TRBJ2-1; v_gene: TRBV7-9; CDR3aa: CASSPTGAPGSNEQFF; CDR3nt: TGTGCCAGCAGCCCCACAGGGGCCCCTGGGAGTAATGAGCAGTTCTTC
abundance: many; d_gene: NA; j_gene: TRBJ1-1; v_gene: TRBV30; CDR3aa: CAWRANTEAFF; CDR3nt: TGTGCCTGGAGGGCGAACACTGAAGCTTTCTTT